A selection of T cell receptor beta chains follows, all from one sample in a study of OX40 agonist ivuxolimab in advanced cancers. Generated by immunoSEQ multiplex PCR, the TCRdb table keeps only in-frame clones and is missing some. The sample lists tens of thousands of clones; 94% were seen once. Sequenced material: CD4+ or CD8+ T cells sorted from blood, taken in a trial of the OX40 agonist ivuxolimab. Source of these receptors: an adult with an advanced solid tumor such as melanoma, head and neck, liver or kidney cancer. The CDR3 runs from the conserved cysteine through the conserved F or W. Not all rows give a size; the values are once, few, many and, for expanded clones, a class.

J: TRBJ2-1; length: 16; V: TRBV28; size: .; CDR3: CASSHLTVRVIREQFF
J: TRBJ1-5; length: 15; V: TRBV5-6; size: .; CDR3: CASSFQGSHREPQHF
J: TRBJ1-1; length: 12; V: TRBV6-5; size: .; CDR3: CASSYGPTEAFF
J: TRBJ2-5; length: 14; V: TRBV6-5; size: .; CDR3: CASRNRDAQETQYF
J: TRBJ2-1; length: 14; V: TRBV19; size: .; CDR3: CASSIRGGYNEQFF
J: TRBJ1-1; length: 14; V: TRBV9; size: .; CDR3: CASSVGSGATEAFF
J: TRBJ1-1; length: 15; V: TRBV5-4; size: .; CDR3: CASSLGQGLNTEAFF
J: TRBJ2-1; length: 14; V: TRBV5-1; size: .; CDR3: CASSIVGVHNEQFF
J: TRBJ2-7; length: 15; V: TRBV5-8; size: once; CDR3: CASSRSLTVTYEQYF
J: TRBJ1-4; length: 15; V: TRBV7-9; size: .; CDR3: CASSSYRAGNEKLFF
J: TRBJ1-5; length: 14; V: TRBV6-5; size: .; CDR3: CASSLGGPNQPQHF
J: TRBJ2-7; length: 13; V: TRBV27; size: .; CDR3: CASSLSSAREQYF
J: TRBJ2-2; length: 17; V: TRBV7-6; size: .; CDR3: CASSLGLAGDFMGELFF
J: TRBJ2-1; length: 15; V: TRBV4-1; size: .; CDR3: CASSQVSGAGDEQFF